This TCR beta chain was sequenced during a study of blood T cell repertoires in COVID-19. Study-level background: From T cells, B-cell-depleted T cells, or PBMCs came the material, which was cDNA or gDNA.

In the authors' methods: Reference gene primer amplification in the assay estimated nucleated cell counts. The data were produced by immunoSEQ multiplex PCR, yet TCRdb's version contains in-frame clones alone and is incomplete. The V and J calls and clone size come from that table; D and trimming were worked out from the DNA. Of under 100,000 clones in the sample, 89% were seen once. With 7 bases clipped from V and 4 bases from J, the junction kept 19 bases outside the gene matches. There are 18 residues in the CDR3. Per germline, CDR1 MNHGY and CDR2 SAAAGT. The receptor was derived from a man aged 50-59 years with acute or convalescent COVID-19. The chain links TRBV6-8 to TRBJ2-3, with 8 nucleotides matching TRBD2. The sequencing sample was made of peripheral blood. The CDR3 sequence is CASKWKRGPPTGSDTQYF. CDR3 nucleotide sequence: TGTGCCAGCAAATGGAAGCGGGGGCCGCCAACGGGCTCAGATACGCAGTATTTT.